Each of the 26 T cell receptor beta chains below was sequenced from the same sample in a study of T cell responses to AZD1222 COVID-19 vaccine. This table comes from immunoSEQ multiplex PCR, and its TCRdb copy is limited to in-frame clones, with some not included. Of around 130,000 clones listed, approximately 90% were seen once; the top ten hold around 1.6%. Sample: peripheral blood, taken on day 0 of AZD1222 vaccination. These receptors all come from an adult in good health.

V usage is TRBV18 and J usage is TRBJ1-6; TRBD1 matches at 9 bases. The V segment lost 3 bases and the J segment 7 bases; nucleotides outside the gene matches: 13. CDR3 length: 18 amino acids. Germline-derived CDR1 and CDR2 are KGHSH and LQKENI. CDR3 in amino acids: CASSPTTRTGVTNSPLHF. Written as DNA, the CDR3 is TGTGCCAGCTCACCGACAACGAGGACAGGGGTCACGAATTCACCCCTCCACTTT.

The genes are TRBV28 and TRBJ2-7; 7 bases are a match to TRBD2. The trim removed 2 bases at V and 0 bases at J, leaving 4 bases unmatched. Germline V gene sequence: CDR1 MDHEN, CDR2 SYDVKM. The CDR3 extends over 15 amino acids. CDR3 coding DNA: TGTGCCAGCAGTTTAGGGGGAGGGCTCTCCTACGAGCAGTACTTC. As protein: CASSLGGGLSYEQYF. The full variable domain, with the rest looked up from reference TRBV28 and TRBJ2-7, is DVKVTQSSRYLVKRTGEKVFLECVQDMDHENMFWYRQDPGLGLRLIYFSYDVKMKEKGDIPEGYSVSREKKERFSLILESASTNQTSMYLCASSLGGGLSYEQYFGPGTRLTVT.

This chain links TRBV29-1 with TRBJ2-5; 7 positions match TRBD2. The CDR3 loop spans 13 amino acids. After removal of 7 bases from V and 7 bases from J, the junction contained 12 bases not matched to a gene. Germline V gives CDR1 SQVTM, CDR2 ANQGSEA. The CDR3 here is CSAAGRAVGTQYF. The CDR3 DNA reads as TGCAGCGCCGCGGGGAGGGCAGTGGGGACCCAGTACTTC.

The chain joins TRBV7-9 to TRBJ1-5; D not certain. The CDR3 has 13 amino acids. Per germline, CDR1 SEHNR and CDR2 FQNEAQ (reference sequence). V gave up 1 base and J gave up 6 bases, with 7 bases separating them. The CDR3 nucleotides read TGTGCCAGCAGCTTAGGGATGGGTCAGCCCCAGCATTTT. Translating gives CASSLGMGQPQHF.

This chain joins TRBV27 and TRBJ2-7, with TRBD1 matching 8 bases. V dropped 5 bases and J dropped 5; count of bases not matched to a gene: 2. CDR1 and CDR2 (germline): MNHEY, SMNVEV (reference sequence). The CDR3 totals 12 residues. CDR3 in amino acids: CASSPGGHEQYF. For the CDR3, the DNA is TGTGCCAGCAGTCCAGGGGGCCACGAGCAGTACTTC.

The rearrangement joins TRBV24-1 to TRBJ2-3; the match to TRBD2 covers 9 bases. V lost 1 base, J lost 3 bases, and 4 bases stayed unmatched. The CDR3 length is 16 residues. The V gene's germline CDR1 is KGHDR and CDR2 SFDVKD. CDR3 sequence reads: CATSDFGGGETDTQYF. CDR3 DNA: TGTGCCACCAGTGATTTTGGCGGGGGGGAAACAGATACGCAGTATTTT.

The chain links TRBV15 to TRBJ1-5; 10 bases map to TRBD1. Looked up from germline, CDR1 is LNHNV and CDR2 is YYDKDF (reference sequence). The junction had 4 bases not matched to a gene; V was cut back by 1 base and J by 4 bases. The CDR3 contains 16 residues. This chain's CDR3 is CATSRGTGGWNQPQHF. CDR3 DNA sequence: TGTGCCACCAGCAGAGGGACAGGGGGGTGGAATCAGCCCCAGCATTTT.

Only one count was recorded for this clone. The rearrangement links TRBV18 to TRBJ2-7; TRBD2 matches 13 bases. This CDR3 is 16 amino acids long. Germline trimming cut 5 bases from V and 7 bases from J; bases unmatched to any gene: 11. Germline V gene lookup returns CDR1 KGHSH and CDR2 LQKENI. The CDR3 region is CASSFGLAGDRGEQYF. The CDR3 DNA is TGTGCCAGCTCATTCGGACTAGCGGGGGATCGGGGTGAGCAGTACTTC.

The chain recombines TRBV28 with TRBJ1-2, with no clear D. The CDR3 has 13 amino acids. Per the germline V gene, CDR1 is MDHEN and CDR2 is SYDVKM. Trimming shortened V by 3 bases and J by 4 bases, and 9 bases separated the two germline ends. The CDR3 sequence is CASSFPASYGYTF. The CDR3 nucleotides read TGTGCCAGCAGTTTTCCAGCGAGCTATGGCTACACCTTC.

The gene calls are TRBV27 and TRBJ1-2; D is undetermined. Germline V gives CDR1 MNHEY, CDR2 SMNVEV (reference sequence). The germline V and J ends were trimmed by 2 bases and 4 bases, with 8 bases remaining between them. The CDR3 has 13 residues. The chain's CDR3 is CASSLGPVYGYTF. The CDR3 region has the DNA TGTGCCAGCAGTTTAGGTCCAGTCTATGGCTACACCTTC.

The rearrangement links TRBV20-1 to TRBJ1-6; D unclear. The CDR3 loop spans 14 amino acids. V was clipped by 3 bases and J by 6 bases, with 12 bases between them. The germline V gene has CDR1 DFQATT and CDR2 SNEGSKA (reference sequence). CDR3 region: CSASPGRGNSPLHF. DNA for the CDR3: TGCAGTGCTAGTCCAGGACGGGGTAATTCACCCCTCCACTTT.

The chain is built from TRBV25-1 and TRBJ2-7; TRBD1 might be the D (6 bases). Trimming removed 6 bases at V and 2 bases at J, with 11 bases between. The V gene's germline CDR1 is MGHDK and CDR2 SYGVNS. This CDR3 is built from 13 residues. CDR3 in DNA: TGTGCCAGCAGGAAGCAGGGGACCTACGAGCAGTACTTC. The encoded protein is CASRKQGTYEQYF.

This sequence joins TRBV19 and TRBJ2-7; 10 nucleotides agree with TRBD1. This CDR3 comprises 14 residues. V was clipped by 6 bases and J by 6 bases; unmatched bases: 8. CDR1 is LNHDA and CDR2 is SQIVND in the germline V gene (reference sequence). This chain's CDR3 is CASRNLGQGSEQYF. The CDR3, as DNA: TGTGCCAGTAGAAACCTGGGACAGGGGTCCGAGCAGTACTTC.

The CDR3 is CASRPPAGVDEQFF. CDR3 nucleotides: TGCGCCAGCAGACCCCCGGCGGGGGTCGATGAGCAGTTCTTC. This sequence joins TRBV5-1 and TRBJ2-1; 7 bases are shared with TRBD2. The CDR3 is made up of 14 amino acids. Germline values: CDR1 SGHRS, CDR2 YFSETQ. V shed 5 bases, J shed 8 bases, and the junction held 10 bases outside the gene matches.

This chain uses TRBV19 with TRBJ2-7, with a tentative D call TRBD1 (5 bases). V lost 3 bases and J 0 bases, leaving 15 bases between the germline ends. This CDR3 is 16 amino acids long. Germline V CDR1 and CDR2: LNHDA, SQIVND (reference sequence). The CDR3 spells CASSILLGQFSYEQYF. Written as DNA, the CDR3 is TGTGCCAGTAGTATTCTTTTGGGGCAGTTCTCCTACGAGCAGTACTTC.

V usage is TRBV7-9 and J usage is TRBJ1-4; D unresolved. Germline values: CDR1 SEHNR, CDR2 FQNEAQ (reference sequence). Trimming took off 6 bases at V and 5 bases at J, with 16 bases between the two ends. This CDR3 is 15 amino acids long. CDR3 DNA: TGTGCCAGCAGTCTGAGGACGGTCTCGAATGAAAAACTGTTTTTT. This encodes CASSLRTVSNEKLFF.

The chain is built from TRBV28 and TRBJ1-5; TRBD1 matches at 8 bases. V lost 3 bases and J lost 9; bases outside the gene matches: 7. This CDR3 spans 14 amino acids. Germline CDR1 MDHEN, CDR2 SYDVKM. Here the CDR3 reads CASSFTRGPSPQHF. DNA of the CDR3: TGTGCCAGCAGTTTTACCAGGGGGCCTTCGCCCCAGCATTTT.

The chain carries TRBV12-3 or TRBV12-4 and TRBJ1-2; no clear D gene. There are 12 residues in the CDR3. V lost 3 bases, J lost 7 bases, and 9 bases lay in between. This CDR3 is CASSLERRGYTF. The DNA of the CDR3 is TGTGCCAGCAGTTTGGAACGTCGTGGCTACACCTTC.

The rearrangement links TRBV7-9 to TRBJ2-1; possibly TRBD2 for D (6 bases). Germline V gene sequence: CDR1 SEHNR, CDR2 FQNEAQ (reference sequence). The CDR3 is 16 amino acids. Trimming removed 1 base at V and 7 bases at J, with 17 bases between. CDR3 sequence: CASSLVSGGGSNEQFF. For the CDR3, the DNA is TGTGCCAGCAGCTTAGTTAGCGGTGGGGGTTCGAATGAGCAGTTCTTC.

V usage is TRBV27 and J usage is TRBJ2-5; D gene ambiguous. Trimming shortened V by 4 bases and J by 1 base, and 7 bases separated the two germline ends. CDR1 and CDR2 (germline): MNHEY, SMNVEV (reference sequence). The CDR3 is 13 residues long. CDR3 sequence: CASSSTSQETQYF. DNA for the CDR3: TGTGCCAGCAGTTCAACCTCCCAAGAGACCCAGTACTTC.

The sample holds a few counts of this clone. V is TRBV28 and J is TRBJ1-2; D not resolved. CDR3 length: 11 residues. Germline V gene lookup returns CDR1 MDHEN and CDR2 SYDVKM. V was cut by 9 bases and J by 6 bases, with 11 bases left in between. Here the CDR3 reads CASSPRDGYTF. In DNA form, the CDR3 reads TGTGCCAGTTCCCCCCGGGATGGCTACACCTTC.

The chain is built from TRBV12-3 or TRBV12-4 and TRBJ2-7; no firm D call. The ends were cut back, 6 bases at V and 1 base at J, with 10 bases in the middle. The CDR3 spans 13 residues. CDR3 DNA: TGTGCCAGCAGGGACCTTGGGTCCTACGAGCAGTACTTC. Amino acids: CASRDLGSYEQYF.

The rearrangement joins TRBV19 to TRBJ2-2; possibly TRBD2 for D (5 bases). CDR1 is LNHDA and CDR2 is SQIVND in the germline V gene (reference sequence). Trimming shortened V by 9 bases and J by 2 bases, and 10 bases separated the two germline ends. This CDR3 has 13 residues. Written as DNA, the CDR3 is TGTGCCAGCCGGAGGCTCAACACCGGGGAGCTGTTTTTT. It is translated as CASRRLNTGELFF.

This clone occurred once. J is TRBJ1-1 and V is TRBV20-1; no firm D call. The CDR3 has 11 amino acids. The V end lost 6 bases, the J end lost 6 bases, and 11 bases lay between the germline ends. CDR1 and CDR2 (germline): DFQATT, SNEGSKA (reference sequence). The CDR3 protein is CSATPPSEAFF. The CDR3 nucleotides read TGCAGTGCCACCCCTCCCTCTGAAGCTTTCTTT.

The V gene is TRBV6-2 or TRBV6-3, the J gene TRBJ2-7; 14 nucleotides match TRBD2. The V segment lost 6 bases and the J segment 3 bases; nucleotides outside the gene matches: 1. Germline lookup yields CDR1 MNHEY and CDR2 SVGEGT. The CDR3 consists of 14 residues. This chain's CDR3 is CASSGTSGGYEQYF. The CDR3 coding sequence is TGTGCCAGCAGCGGGACTAGCGGGGGCTACGAGCAGTACTTC.

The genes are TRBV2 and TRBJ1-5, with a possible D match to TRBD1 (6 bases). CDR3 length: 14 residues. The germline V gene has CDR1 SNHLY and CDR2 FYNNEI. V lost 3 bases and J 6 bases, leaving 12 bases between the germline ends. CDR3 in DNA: TGTGCCAGCAGTGAGGGGGCGGAGGGTCAGCCCCAGCATTTT. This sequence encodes CASSEGAEGQPQHF.